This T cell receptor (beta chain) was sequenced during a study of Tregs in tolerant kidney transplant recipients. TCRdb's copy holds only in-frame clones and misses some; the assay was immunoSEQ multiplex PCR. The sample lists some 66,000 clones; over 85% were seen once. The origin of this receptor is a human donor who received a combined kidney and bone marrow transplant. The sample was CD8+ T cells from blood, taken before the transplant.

Here the CDR3 reads CASGVATNEKLFF. The CDR3 region has the DNA TGTGCCAGCGGAGTTGCAACTAATGAAAAACTGTTTTTT. This sequence joins TRBV7-9 and TRBJ1-4; unclear D gene. This CDR3 region has 13 residues. The V and J ends lost 8 bases and 0 bases respectively, with 7 bases between them. Germline CDR1 and CDR2: SEHNR and FQNEAQ (reference sequence).